The 29 T cell receptor beta chains below were found in one sample sequenced in a study of blood T cell repertoires in COVID-19. TCRdb's table, derived via immunoSEQ multiplex PCR, lists solely in-frame clones and lacks some. The sample yields tens of thousands of clones, 75% to 85% seen once. Sequencing was carried out using peripheral blood. These receptors all come from a human donor with acute or convalescent COVID-19. The donor label of this sample is uncertain.

The chain has TRBV19 and TRBJ2-1; 10 nucleotides agree with TRBD2. The CDR3 has 14 amino acids. Germline CDR1 LNHDA, CDR2 SQIVND (reference sequence). Trimming removed 3 bases from V and 5 bases from J; junction bases left unmatched: 1. The CDR3: CASSMGLANNEQFF. CDR3 coding DNA: TGTGCCAGTAGTATGGGACTAGCGAACAATGAGCAGTTCTTC.

The chain links TRBV4-2 to TRBJ2-3; D gene uncertain. Trimming removed 1 base from V and 8 bases from J, with 7 bases in between. CDR1 is LGHNA and CDR2 is YNFKEQ in the germline V gene. This CDR3 region has 12 residues. CDR3 amino acids: CASSQVPGTQYF. The CDR3 bases are TGTGCCAGCAGCCAAGTCCCCGGTACGCAGTATTTT.

The V call is TRBV24-1, the J call TRBJ2-5; 7 bases map to TRBD2. Germline CDR1 reads KGHDR; CDR2 reads SFDVKD. Unmatched junction bases numbered 11, after V lost 1 base and J lost 7 bases. This CDR3 contains 16 residues. CDR3 residues: CATSDFRASGGGTQYF. DNA for the CDR3: TGTGCCACCAGTGATTTCAGGGCTAGCGGCGGGGGGACCCAGTACTTC.

The chain recombines TRBV6-2 or TRBV6-3 with TRBJ2-7, with 10 positions matching TRBD2. V shed 6 bases and J 0 bases; nucleotides not matched to a gene: 5. Germline V CDR1 and CDR2: MNHEY, SVGEGT. The CDR3 has 15 amino acids. Written as DNA, the CDR3 is TGTGCCAGCAGCCCACTAGCGGGGTTCTCCTACGAGCAGTACTTC. Translating gives CASSPLAGFSYEQYF.

This clone was detected a few times. The chain employs TRBV12-3 or TRBV12-4 and TRBJ1-1; perhaps TRBD1 as D (5 bases). V lost 3 bases and J lost 7, with 12 bases in between. The CDR3 totals 13 residues. This chain's CDR3 is CASSFAGGDEAFF. CDR3 nucleotides: TGTGCCAGCAGTTTTGCGGGGGGAGATGAAGCTTTCTTT.

This chain uses TRBV7-2 with TRBJ2-3, with TRBD2 matching over 8 bases. The CDR3 extends over 14 amino acids. Trimming removed 8 bases from V and 4 bases from J; junction bases left unmatched: 8. Germline-derived CDR1 and CDR2 are SGHTA and FQGNSA. CDR3 protein: CASSQREWSDTQYF. CDR3 coding DNA: TGTGCCAGCTCTCAGCGGGAGTGGTCAGATACGCAGTATTTT.

This clone was observed a single time. The rearrangement links TRBV6-2 or TRBV6-3 to TRBJ2-1; D gene unclear. Trimming pared 2 bases from V and 4 bases from J, leaving 9 bases between. The CDR3 contains 14 residues. CDR1 and CDR2 from the germline V gene are MNHEY and SVGEGT. The DNA of the CDR3 is TGTGCCAGCAGTTACGACGGGTTTTACAATGAGCAGTTCTTC. Encoded protein: CASSYDGFYNEQFF.

J is TRBJ1-6 and V is TRBV19; 7 bases align to TRBD1. Losses at the gene ends were 3 bases for V and 10 bases for J; bases not matched to a gene: 6. Germline CDR1 is LNHDA and CDR2 is SQIVND (reference sequence). This CDR3 has 14 amino acids. The CDR3 bases are TGTGCCAGTAGTATCAGCCAGGGGGGCTCACCCCTCCACTTT. Protein: CASSISQGGSPLHF.

This chain connects TRBV6-2 or TRBV6-3 to TRBJ2-7; D is undetermined. This CDR3 is built from 12 residues. Germline CDR1 reads MNHEY; CDR2 reads SVGEGT. The V and J ends lost 2 bases and 4 bases respectively, with 6 bases between them. The CDR3 here is CASSYSEYEQYF. The DNA for the CDR3 is TGTGCCAGCAGTTACAGCGAATACGAGCAGTACTTC.

The chain joins TRBV5-1 to TRBJ2-7; 8 bases are a match to TRBD2. V shed 4 bases and J 6 bases; nucleotides not matched to a gene: 9. CDR3 length: 14 amino acids. The V gene's germline CDR1 is SGHRS and CDR2 YFSETQ. The CDR3 reads CASSDPRGGREQYF. CDR3 DNA: TGCGCCAGCAGCGATCCCCGGGGGGGCCGCGAGCAGTACTTC.

This clone is judged medium-sized. The J gene is TRBJ2-7, the V gene TRBV7-6, with D perhaps TRBD1 (5 bases). Trimming removed 0 bases from V and 4 bases from J, with 13 bases in between. The CDR3 contains 15 residues. Per germline, CDR1 SGHVS and CDR2 FNYEAQ. The CDR3 DNA reads as TGTGCCAGCAGCTTAGCCGAGACAGATCCGTACGAGCAGTACTTC. Translated: CASSLAETDPYEQYF.

The V call is TRBV7-2, the J call TRBJ2-5; 10 bases map to TRBD2. With 5 bases clipped from V and 5 bases from J, the junction kept 11 bases outside the gene matches. CDR3 length equals 16 residues. CDR1 is SGHTA, CDR2 FQGNSA, per germline. The CDR3 sequence: CASSPVSGGARETQYF. CDR3 DNA: TGTGCCAGCAGCCCAGTAAGCGGGGGGGCTAGGGAGACCCAGTACTTC.

The gene calls are TRBV11-2 and TRBJ1-2; possible D gene TRBD1, 6 bases. Germline values: CDR1 SGHAT, CDR2 FQNNGV. The CDR3 is 12 amino acids. The ends were cut back, 8 bases at V and 4 bases at J, with 11 bases in the middle. CDR3 residues: CASADSSYGYTF. CDR3 nucleotide sequence: TGTGCCAGCGCGGACAGTAGCTATGGCTACACCTTC. Full variable domain (rest looked up from reference TRBV11-2 and TRBJ1-2): EAGVAQSPRYKIIEKRQSVAFWCNPISGHATLYWYQQILGQGPKLLIQFQNNGVVDDSQLPKDRFSAERLKGVDSTLKIQPAKLEDSAVYLCASADSSYGYTFGSGTRLTVV.

The genes are TRBV19 and TRBJ1-1; TRBD1 might be the D (5 bases). CDR1 and CDR2 (germline): LNHDA, SQIVND (reference sequence). Trimming stripped 5 bases from V and 3 bases from J, with 13 bases between. This CDR3 comprises 14 residues. CDR3 in amino acids: CASSLLGHDTEAFF. The DNA for the CDR3 is TGTGCCAGTAGTCTCCTAGGACACGACACTGAAGCTTTCTTT.

The chain employs TRBV7-8 and TRBJ2-2, with 12 bases fitting TRBD2. Germline assignment: CDR1 SGHVS and CDR2 FQNEAQ. The CDR3 spans 17 residues. The junction had 8 bases not matched to a gene; V was cut back by 2 bases and J by 7 bases. CDR3 in DNA: TGTGCCAGCAGCTTATCCCTGACTAGCGGGAGTCACGGGGAGCTGTTTTTT. Protein: CASSLSLTSGSHGELFF.

The V and J genes are TRBV9 and TRBJ1-2; 11 nucleotides line up with TRBD1. Germline CDR1 and CDR2: SGDLS and YYNGEE. V shed 0 bases and J 4 bases; nucleotides not matched to a gene: 5. The CDR3 consists of 16 residues. The CDR3 protein is CASSVGTGGGRYGYTF. In DNA, the CDR3 is TGTGCCAGCAGCGTAGGGACAGGGGGCGGCCGCTATGGCTACACCTTC.

The chain carries TRBV3-1 (or the pseudogene TRBV3-2) and TRBJ2-1; no reliable D call. Germline CDR1 reads LGHDT; CDR2 reads YNNKEL (reference sequence). Trimming took 4 bases from V and 9 from J, leaving 10 bases between them. The CDR3 totals 12 residues. As DNA, the CDR3 is TGTGCCAGCAGCCCCCGAGGAGTTGAGCAGTTCTTC. Amino acids: CASSPRGVEQFF.

This chain connects TRBV3-1 (or the pseudogene TRBV3-2) to TRBJ2-7; TRBD2 is a possible D gene (5 bases). The V end lost 0 bases, the J end lost 6 bases, and 15 bases lay between the germline ends. This CDR3 has 15 amino acids. In germline, CDR1 is LGHDT, CDR2 YNNKEL (reference sequence). CDR3 region: CASSQDAAGGREQYF. The CDR3 bases are TGTGCCAGCAGCCAAGACGCGGCCGGAGGTCGCGAGCAGTACTTC.

The J gene is TRBJ1-2, the V gene TRBV28; D remains unclear. The V gene's germline CDR1 is MDHEN and CDR2 SYDVKM. This CDR3 has 12 amino acids. V gave up 2 bases and J gave up 4 bases, with 5 bases separating them. Written as DNA, the CDR3 is TGTGCCAGCAGTTTAAACTTCTATGGCTACACCTTC. Its protein is CASSLNFYGYTF.

This chain uses TRBV11-3 with TRBJ2-5, with D unclear. In germline, CDR1 is SGHNT, CDR2 YENEEA. CDR3 length: 12 residues. V shed 4 bases and J shed 2 bases, with 5 bases lying between them. The CDR3 bases are TGTGCCAGCAGCTCAACACAAGAGACCCAGTACTTC. As protein: CASSSTQETQYF.

The rearrangement joins TRBV9 to TRBJ2-1; tentatively, D is TRBD2 (5 bases). From germline, CDR1 is SGDLS and CDR2 YYNGEE. The CDR3 runs 17 residues. The V end was cut by 2 bases, the J end by 0 bases, with 15 bases between. For the CDR3, the DNA is TGTGCCAGCAGCGTCTCGGACTCTTCCCTCTCCTACAATGAGCAGTTCTTC. This codes for CASSVSDSSLSYNEQFF.

The CDR3 coding sequence is TGTGCCAGCAGCGCCGGACAGGAACCCACTGAAGCTTTCTTT. It specifies CASSAGQEPTEAFF. The chain employs TRBV9 and TRBJ1-1; 7 bases agree with TRBD1. The CDR3 consists of 14 residues. Germline V CDR1 and CDR2: SGDLS, YYNGEE. The junction had 6 bases not matched to a gene; V was cut back by 3 bases and J by 4 bases.

This chain connects TRBV19 to TRBJ2-5; D is uncertain. The CDR3 loop spans 12 amino acids. Germline V gene sequence: CDR1 LNHDA, CDR2 SQIVND (reference sequence). The V end was cut by 3 bases, the J end by 5 bases, with 7 bases between. The CDR3, as DNA: TGTGCCAGTAGTATCGATCGGGAGACCCAGTACTTC. This translates into CASSIDRETQYF.

J is TRBJ2-3 and V is TRBV9; 9 bases are a match to TRBD2. Germline V gene data show CDR1 as SGDLS and CDR2 as YYNGEE. The V segment lost 0 bases and the J segment 2 bases; nucleotides outside the gene matches: 10. The CDR3 totals 18 residues. The CDR3 spells CASSVEVFGGGATDTQYF. CDR3 in DNA: TGTGCCAGCAGCGTAGAAGTCTTTGGCGGGGGGGCCACAGATACGCAGTATTTT.

The genes are TRBV4-3 and TRBJ2-1; TRBD2 agrees at 10 bases. Trimming took 2 bases from V and 1 from J; bases not matched to a gene: 5. This CDR3 contains 17 residues. The germline CDR1 and CDR2 sequences are LGHNA and YSLEER. CDR3 DNA sequence: TGCGCCAGCAGCCAACAAGCGGGAGGGTTTTCCTACAATGAGCAGTTCTTC. Protein: CASSQQAGGFSYNEQFF.

CDR3 residues: CASSSNRGGGETQYF. The CDR3 DNA is TGCGCCAGCAGCTCAAACAGGGGGGGAGGAGAGACCCAGTACTTC. V usage is TRBV5-1 and J usage is TRBJ2-5; possibly TRBD1 for D (8 bases). V was shortened by 3 bases and J by 4 bases, with 16 bases between the two germline ends. There are 15 residues in the CDR3. Germline-derived CDR1 and CDR2 are SGHRS and YFSETQ.

V and J are TRBV18 and TRBJ1-2, with a possible D match to TRBD1 (6 bases). This CDR3 is 14 amino acids long. Germline V gene data show CDR1 as KGHSH and CDR2 as LQKENI. V was clipped by 3 bases and J by 1 base, with 9 bases between them. The DNA for the CDR3 is TGTGCCAGCTCACCCGCAGGGGATAACTATGGCTACACCTTC. Its protein is CASSPAGDNYGYTF. Complete variable domain (other parts from reference TRBV18 and TRBJ1-2): NAGVMQNPRHLVRRRGQEARLRCSPMKGHSHVYWYRQLPEEGLKFMVYLQKENIIDESGMPKERFSAEFPKEGPSILRIQQVVRGDSAAYFCASSPAGDNYGYTFGSGTRLTVV.

As regards this clone: The junction departs from the called germline gene at one end, perhaps through a read error. The V and J genes are TRBV6-5 and TRBJ2-5, with a weak D call TRBD2 (7 bases). Germline V CDR1 and CDR2: MNHEY, SVGAGI. The CDR3 runs to 15 residues. CDR3 in DNA: TGTGCCAGCAGCTCTGGGGGGGCGTACCAAGGGACCCAGTACTTC. Translated, it gives CASSSGGAYQGTQYF.

A word on this clone: Other nucleotide sequences in the sample specify the same CDR3. V usage is TRBV18 and J usage is TRBJ2-1; D unclear. Trimming shortened V by 0 bases and J by 0 bases, and 3 bases separated the two germline ends. The CDR3 spans 14 residues. Germline V gives CDR1 KGHSH, CDR2 LQKENI. CDR3 in DNA: TGTGCCAGCTCACCACCTAGCTCCTACAATGAGCAGTTCTTC. Protein: CASSPPSSYNEQFF.